This TCR beta chain is drawn from a study of blood T cell repertoires in COVID-19. Study-level information: Sources were T cells, B-cell-depleted T cells, or PBMCs; the material itself was cDNA or gDNA.

Original handling: Amplification from reference gene primers served as the basis for estimated nucleated cell counts. Repertoires were generated with immunoSEQ multiplex PCR, while TCRdb's copy carries only in-frame clones and drops some. The DNA gave D and trimming, while V, J and clone size come from that table. The sample holds more than 250,000 clones, around 86% seen once. Germline CDR1 and CDR2: GTSNPN and SVGIG (reference sequence). The CDR3 covers 16 residues. Trimming cost V 3 bases and J 4 bases, with 21 bases left between them. What was sequenced was peripheral blood. This TCR was sampled from a middle-aged man with active or convalescent COVID-19. The chain has TRBV30 and TRBJ1-2; tentatively, D is TRBD1 (5 bases). CDR3 coding DNA: TGTGCCTGGAGAATGTTAGGGGCCGCAATAGGCTATGGCTACACCTTC. This encodes CAWRMLGAAIGYGYTF.